The T cell receptor (beta chain) described here comes from a study of identical twins. TCRdb passed the 5' RACE reads through MiXCR, listing each CDR3 protein once. The repertoire includes approximately 600,000 distinct CDR3 sequences, 7.1% of them detected once, and 1.5% to 2% sits in the top ten. V gave up 8 bases and J gave up 5 bases, with 16 bases separating them. Germline V gene lookup returns CDR1 MNHEY and CDR2 SVGEGT. The CDR3 contains 13 residues. This clonotype was detected many times. The data also belong to a second study, concerning yellow fever vaccine responses in identical twins.

This chain joins TRBV6-2 or TRBV6-3 and TRBJ2-7, with D tentatively TRBD2 (6 bases). The sequenced sample consisted of PBMCs. This TCR came from a woman under 30 in good health. The CDR3 DNA reads as TGTGCCAGCTCCCAGTTGGGGGGTCACGAGCAGTACGTC. Translated, it gives CASSQLGGHEQYV.